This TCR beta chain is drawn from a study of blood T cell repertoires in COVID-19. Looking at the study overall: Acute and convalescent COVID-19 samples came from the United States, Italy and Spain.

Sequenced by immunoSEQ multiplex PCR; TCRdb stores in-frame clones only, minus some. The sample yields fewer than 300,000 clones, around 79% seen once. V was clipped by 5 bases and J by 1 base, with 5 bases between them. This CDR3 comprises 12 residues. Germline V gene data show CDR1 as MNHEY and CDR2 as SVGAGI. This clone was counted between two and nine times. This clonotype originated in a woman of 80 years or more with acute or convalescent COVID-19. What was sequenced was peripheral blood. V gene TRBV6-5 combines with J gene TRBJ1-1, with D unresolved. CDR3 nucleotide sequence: TGTGCCAGCAGTAGACAGAACACTGAAGCTTTCTTT. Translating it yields CASSRQNTEAFF.